One and the same sample provided the 9 T cell receptor beta chains below, sequenced in a study of hypomethylating agent response in myelodysplastic syndrome. Some clones are missing from TCRdb's copy, which holds only in-frame ones; the method was immunoSEQ multiplex PCR. The sample includes roughly 1,200 clones, approximately 80% seen only once; the top ten take roughly 17%. Sample: bone marrow, taken before or after starting hypomethylating agent treatment for myelodysplastic syndrome (not recorded which). Source of these receptors: a human donor with myelodysplastic syndrome.

The chain links TRBV28 to TRBJ2-5, with TRBD1 identical over 9 bases. Germline CDR1 reads MDHEN; CDR2 reads SYDVKM. V gave up 5 bases and J gave up 4 bases; unmatched junction bases: 8. The CDR3 length is 15 residues. Here the CDR3 DNA reads TGTGCCAGCAGTGGGTCGGACAGGGGACGAGAGACCCAGTACTTC. Translation gives CASSGSDRGRETQYF.

In the case of this clone: Germline is not matched at one junction end, which may reflect a read error. The chain has TRBV12-5 and TRBJ1-1, with D possibly being TRBD1 (6 bases). Looked up from germline, CDR1 is LGHNT and CDR2 is FRNRAP. This CDR3 is built from 12 residues. CDR3: CASGLVSGTQQF. As DNA, the CDR3 is TGTGCTAGTGGTTTGGTTTCCGGGACACAGCAGTTT. The full variable domain, in which reference TRBV12-5 and TRBJ1-1 provide the parts outside the CDR3, is DARVTQTPRHKVTEMGQEVTMRCQPILGHNTVFWYRQTMMQGLELLAYFRNRAPLDDSGMPKDRFSAEMPDATLATLKIQPSEPRDSAVYFCASGLVSGTQQFGQGTRLTVV.

The CDR3 DNA reads TGTGCCAGCAGCGATACGACAGGGGATGAGCAGTTCTTC. As protein: CASSDTTGDEQFF. The V and J genes are TRBV6-5 and TRBJ2-1, with 8 nucleotides matching TRBD1. CDR1 is MNHEY and CDR2 is SVGAGI in the germline V gene. CDR3 length: 13 amino acids. V dropped 6 bases and J dropped 8; count of bases not matched to a gene: 6.

The chain employs TRBV5-4 and TRBJ2-4; 13 bases are shared with TRBD2. CDR1 SGHNT and CDR2 YYREEE come from the germline V gene (reference sequence). The CDR3 runs to 18 residues. V lost 0 bases and J lost 1; bases outside the gene matches: 4. The CDR3 is CASSLVTSGRVAKNIQYF. In nucleotides, the CDR3 is TGTGCCAGCAGCTTGGTAACTAGCGGGAGGGTGGCCAAAAACATTCAGTACTTC. Full variable domain (missing parts from reference TRBV5-4 and TRBJ2-4): ETGVTQSPTHLIKTRGQQVTLRCSSQSGHNTVSWYQQALGQGPQFIFQYYREEENGRGNFPPRFSGLQFPNYSSELNVNALELDDSALYLCASSLVTSGRVAKNIQYFGAGTRLSVL.

The chain links TRBV5-4 to TRBJ2-5; D is undetermined. CDR1 and CDR2 (germline): SGHNT, YYREEE (reference sequence). There are 13 residues in the CDR3. With 3 bases removed from V and 1 base from J, the gap between germline ends came to 7 bases. The CDR3 DNA follows: TGTGCCAGCAGCTCCTACAGCCAAGAGACCCAGTACTTC. Its translation is CASSSYSQETQYF.

CDR3 DNA: TGCAGCGCCTCGCGGACTAGCGGGGGGGCCGGGAGCCCAGAGACCCAGTACTTC. Encoded protein: CSASRTSGGAGSPETQYF. The chain carries TRBV29-1 and TRBJ2-5; 15 positions match TRBD2. Germline assignment: CDR1 SQVTM and CDR2 ANQGSEA. The CDR3 length is 18 residues. The J segment lost 4 bases and the V segment lost 7 bases, leaving 16 bases of the junction unmatched.

The chain recombines TRBV11-1 with TRBJ1-4, with 9 bases that match TRBD1. Germline CDR1 SGHAT, CDR2 FQDESV (reference sequence). Losses at the gene ends were 5 bases for V and 10 bases for J; bases not matched to a gene: 8. CDR3 length: 14 amino acids. The CDR3 spells CASSTGQGTGKLFF. For the CDR3, the DNA is TGTGCCAGCAGCACGGGACAGGGAACCGGAAAACTGTTTTTT.

The chain recombines TRBV6-5 with TRBJ2-7; D might be TRBD2 (6 bases). V lost 8 bases to trimming and J lost 4 bases, with 15 bases between them. Germline V gene lookup returns CDR1 MNHEY and CDR2 SVGAGI. There are 13 residues in the CDR3. The CDR3 DNA reads as TGTGCCAGCCAAGCGGGCGGCCCTTACGAGCAGTACTTC. It encodes CASQAGGPYEQYF.

This chain joins TRBV7-2 and TRBJ1-2; D is possibly TRBD1 (5 bases). From germline, CDR1 is SGHTA and CDR2 FQGNSA. V lost 4 bases and J 4 bases, leaving 19 bases between the germline ends. The CDR3 totals 16 residues. CDR3 sequence reads: CASSSDIDRFFYGYTF. CDR3 bases: TGTGCCAGCAGCTCAGATATTGACAGATTTTTCTATGGCTACACCTTC.